Given below is one T cell receptor beta chain in context. Its antigen is undetermined. Germline V gene lookup returns CDR1 SGHAT and CDR2 FQNNGV. Between the trimmed V and J ends, which lost 6 bases and 0 bases, there was a span of 9 bases. The CDR3 consists of 14 residues. The sample comes from a study of cytomegalovirus exposure and HLA in healthy donors. On the study more broadly: Unique TCRs numbering approximately 80 million, obtained from HLA-typed donors, made up an early data release.

A multiplex PCR was run with 60 Vbeta primers and 13 Jbeta primers. The protocol was immunoSEQ multiplex PCR, while the TCRdb copy is restricted to in-frame clones and leaves out a portion. Here the sample spans around 230,000 clones, 85% being singletons. Study results and caveats: The authors confirmed in vitro that a few CMV-associated chains were specific for CMV antigens. Later analysis placed DRB1 highest and HLA-C lowest in TCR association rates, which differed by HLA locus. Follow-up analysis seemed to connect common viral pathogens with several of the most significant clusters identified.

V and J are TRBV11-2 and TRBJ2-4; a weak D match, TRBD2 (6 bases). The receptor comes from a girl aged 2-10 years in good health and CMV-seronegative. The specimen was PBMCs. CDR3 protein: CASSRDLAKNIQYF. The CDR3 region has the DNA TGTGCCAGCAGTCGGGACTTAGCCAAAAACATTCAGTACTTC. The full variable domain, with the rest looked up from reference TRBV11-2 and TRBJ2-4, is EAGVAQSPRYKIIEKRQSVAFWCNPISGHATLYWYQQILGQGPKLLIQFQNNGVVDDSQLPKDRFSAERLKGVDSTLKIQPAKLEDSAVYLCASSRDLAKNIQYFGAGTRLSVL.